This TCR beta chain was found in a study of cytomegalovirus exposure and HLA in healthy donors. Study in general: When 398 donors were genotyped, 80% to 90% of them were found to fall in the Caucasian-associated ancestry cluster. Study-wide results and caveats: Several top significant clusters appeared, in a later analysis, to be linked to common viral pathogens.

Concerning this clone itself: The antigen is unknown.

PCR primers comprised 60 Vbeta and 13 Jbeta primers. Here immunoSEQ multiplex PCR was the method, and the copy in TCRdb shows in-frame clones only, minus some. The sample carries tens of thousands of clones, just under 80% recorded once. With 2 bases removed from V and 0 bases from J, the gap between germline ends came to 10 bases. This CDR3 comprises 16 residues. Germline V CDR1 and CDR2: SGHVS, FNYEAQ. Regarding donors, all were healthy bone marrow donors. Sequencing was carried out using PBMCs. This clonotype originated in a male donor in good health and CMV-seropositive. The chain employs TRBV7-6 and TRBJ1-4, with D hard to call. The DNA for the CDR3 is TGTGCCAGCAGCTTAAGACCGGGAGCAACTAATGAAAAACTGTTTTTT. Protein sequence: CASSLRPGATNEKLFF.